These 8 T cell receptor beta chains share one sample of origin, sequenced in a study of vaccination and CD4 T cells after COVID-19. Sequencing of cultured CD4+ T cell DNA used the Oncomine TCR Beta short-read assay. MiXCR, run by TCRdb on the PCR reads, gives a single entry per CDR3 protein. The sample records fewer than 30,000 distinct CDR3 sequences, 42% being singletons. No antigen has been identified for these receptors. As to time point: late sampling 161 to 241 days after vaccination in three convalescent patients. Sample treatment: roughly 11-day PBMC culture with coronavirus spike peptide pools or control peptides (ViraFEST assay). Sequenced material: CD4+ T cells from blood, cultured in vitro, taken about 7 months after SARS-CoV-2 vaccination. The receptors were sampled from a human donor who had recovered from COVID-19.

The chain is built from TRBV5-5 and TRBJ1-2; D uncertain. The CDR3 runs to 13 residues. The ends were cut back, 4 bases at V and 0 bases at J, with 7 bases in the middle. Germline-derived CDR1 and CDR2 are SGHKS and YYEKEE (reference sequence). The chain's CDR3 is CASSPLANYGYTF. The CDR3 nucleotides are TGTGCCAGCAGCCCTTTAGCTAACTATGGCTACACCTTC.

This clonotype was recorded a few times. The chain combines TRBV19 with TRBJ2-7, with 9 bases fitting TRBD2. The CDR3 has 14 amino acids. CDR1 and CDR2 from the germline V gene are LNHDA and SQIVND (reference sequence). J was trimmed by 0 bases and V by 4 bases; bases with no gene match: 1. The DNA for the CDR3 is TGTGCCAGTAGTAGGACTAGCGACTCCTACGAGCAGTACTTC. Protein sequence: CASSRTSDSYEQYF.

There are a few counts of this clonotype. The chain uses TRBV2 and TRBJ1-5, with no clear D. The V end lost 0 bases, the J end lost 11 bases, and 8 bases lay between the germline ends. Germline CDR1 is SNHLY and CDR2 is FYNNEI. The CDR3 covers 12 residues. The CDR3 DNA follows: TGTGCCAGCAGTGAAGCTCGGACTTCCCAGCATTTT. Its translation is CASSEARTSQHF. The full variable domain, its missing parts supplied by reference TRBV2 and TRBJ1-5, is EPEVTQTPSHQVTQMGQEVILRCVPISNHLYFYWYRQILGQKVEFLVSFYNNEISEKSEIFDDQFSVERPDGSNFTLKIRSTKLEDSAMYFCASSEARTSQHFGDGTRLSIL.

This clonotype occurred a few times. This chain uses TRBV7-2 with TRBJ2-7; D is possibly TRBD1 (6 bases). With 7 bases removed from V and 4 bases from J, the gap between germline ends came to 17 bases. Germline V gene data show CDR1 as SGHTA and CDR2 as FQGNSA. CDR3 size: 14 residues. CDR3 protein: CASTLTGPGYEQYF. CDR3 coding DNA: TGTGCCAGCACCCTAACAGGGCCGGGATACGAGCAGTACTTC.

The chain uses TRBV20-1 and TRBJ2-3; D unresolved. CDR1 and CDR2 (germline): DFQATT, SNEGSKA (reference sequence). V lost 0 bases, J lost 4 bases, and 8 bases lay in between. This CDR3 has 13 amino acids. The CDR3 loop is CSARDQVADTQYF. CDR3 nucleotide sequence: TGCAGTGCTAGAGATCAAGTAGCAGATACGCAGTATTTT.

J is TRBJ2-7 and V is TRBV6-2 or TRBV6-3; D remains unclear. This CDR3 is 14 amino acids long. Trimming cost V 5 bases and J 2 bases, with 13 bases left between them. CDR1 and CDR2 (germline): MNHEY, SVGEGT. CDR3 DNA: TGTGCCAGCAGTCACACCCTCAAACCCTACGAGCAGTACTTC. Encoded protein: CASSHTLKPYEQYF.

This rearrangement joins TRBV7-9 to TRBJ1-6; the D is unclear. V was trimmed by 5 bases and J by 8 bases, leaving 7 bases between them. This CDR3 comprises 12 residues. CDR1 SEHNR and CDR2 FQNEAQ come from the germline V gene (reference sequence). CDR3 protein: CASSQPDSPLHF. CDR3 in DNA: TGTGCCAGCAGCCAGCCTGATTCACCCCTCCACTTT.

As for this clonotype: One junction end does not reproduce the germline sequence, and a read error may be involved. The chain combines TRBV6-5 with TRBJ1-1, with D hard to call. The CDR3 length is 16 residues. Germline CDR1 and CDR2: MNHEY and SVGAGI. The CDR3 sequence is CASSDSAGLTDTEAFF. The CDR3 region has the DNA TGTGCCAGCAGTGACTCGGCCGGCCTAACTGACACTGAAGCTTTCTTT.